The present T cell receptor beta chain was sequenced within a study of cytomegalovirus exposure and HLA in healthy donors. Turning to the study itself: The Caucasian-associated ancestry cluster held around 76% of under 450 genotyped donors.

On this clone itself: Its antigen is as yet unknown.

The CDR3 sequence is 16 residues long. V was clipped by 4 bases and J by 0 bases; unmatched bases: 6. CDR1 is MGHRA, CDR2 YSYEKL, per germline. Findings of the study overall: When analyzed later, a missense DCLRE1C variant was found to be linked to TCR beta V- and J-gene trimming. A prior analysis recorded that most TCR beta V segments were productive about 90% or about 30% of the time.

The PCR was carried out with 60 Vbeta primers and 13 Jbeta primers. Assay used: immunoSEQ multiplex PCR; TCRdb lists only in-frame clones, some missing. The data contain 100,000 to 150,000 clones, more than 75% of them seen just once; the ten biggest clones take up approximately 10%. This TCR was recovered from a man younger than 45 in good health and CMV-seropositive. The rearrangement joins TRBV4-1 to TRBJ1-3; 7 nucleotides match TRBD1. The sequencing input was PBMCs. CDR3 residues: CASSPGTAYSGNTIYF. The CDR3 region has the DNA TGCGCCAGCAGCCCCGGGACAGCCTACTCTGGAAACACCATATATTTT.